This TCR beta chain appears in the sequencing data of a study of blood T cell repertoires in COVID-19. Looking at the study overall: Italy, Spain and the United States were the sources of the convalescent and acute COVID-19 samples. T cells, B-cell-depleted T cells, or PBMCs provided the cDNA or gDNA that served as material.

Germline V gene sequence: CDR1 MGHRA, CDR2 YSYEKL. After removal of 4 bases from V and 0 bases from J, the junction contained 7 bases not matched to a gene. The CDR3 length is 17 residues. Authors' methods: Amplification of reference gene primers provided the estimated nucleated cell counts. Produced via immunoSEQ multiplex PCR; TCRdb's table is partial and in-frame only. V, J and clone size are those of that table, while D and trimming were read from the DNA. The sample shows approximately 61,000 clones, 70% to 90% of them seen only once. This sequence originates from a man between 70 and 80 years old with acute or convalescent COVID-19. Sequenced: peripheral blood. The chain joins TRBV4-1 to TRBJ1-4, with 8 bases that match TRBD1. CDR3 in DNA: TGCGCCAGCAGCCGAGTGGACAGGGTTTCAACTAATGAAAAACTGTTTTTT. Translated, it gives CASSRVDRVSTNEKLFF.